The 29 T cell receptor beta chains presented below share a single source sample, sequenced in a study of blood T cell repertoires in COVID-19. Using immunoSEQ multiplex PCR, the repertoire was profiled, and TCRdb retains in-frame clones only, with some absent. The data contain some 160,000 clones, about four fifths of them singletons. The sample was peripheral blood. Receptors originate from a man between 65 and 85 years old who had recovered from COVID-19.

This chain uses TRBV7-9 with TRBJ1-2; 8 positions match TRBD1. The CDR3 has 16 residues. Germline V gene data show CDR1 as SEHNR and CDR2 as FQNEAQ (reference sequence). The V segment lost 5 bases and the J segment 3 bases; nucleotides outside the gene matches: 11. The CDR3 DNA reads as TGTGCCAGCAGCGACGACGCCAGGGGGCCTTACTATGGCTACACCTTC. As protein: CASSDDARGPYYGYTF.

This chain uses TRBV7-2 with TRBJ2-7; TRBD2 matches at 7 bases. This CDR3 has 15 residues. After removal of 1 base from V and 3 bases from J, the junction contained 6 bases not matched to a gene. Germline CDR1 reads SGHTA; CDR2 reads FQGNSA. In DNA, the CDR3 is TGTGCCAGCAGCTTAGGAAGCGGGACGATCTACGAGCAGTACTTC. Its translation: CASSLGSGTIYEQYF.

Concerning this clone: Distinct nucleotide sequences in the sample also encode this CDR3. This chain uses TRBV28 with TRBJ1-2, with no clear D. V lost 2 bases and J 8 bases, leaving 9 bases between the germline ends. This CDR3 comprises 12 residues. Germline V gene sequence: CDR1 MDHEN, CDR2 SYDVKM. CDR3 region: CASSLGGYGYTF. Written as DNA, the CDR3 is TGTGCCAGCAGTTTAGGAGGGTACGGCTACACCTTC.

The V call is TRBV6-5, the J call TRBJ1-1; D is unclear. The germline CDR1 and CDR2 sequences are MNHEY and SVGAGI. This CDR3 is built from 13 residues. Trimming took 7 bases from V and 3 from J, leaving 12 bases between them. The CDR3 sequence: CASTPRVDTEAFF. For the CDR3, the DNA is TGTGCCAGCACCCCGCGGGTGGACACTGAAGCTTTCTTT.

This rearrangement joins TRBV7-8 to TRBJ2-3, with D perhaps TRBD2 (5 bases). The V gene lost 7 bases and the J gene lost 0 bases, with 14 bases spanning the gap. The CDR3 runs 15 residues. Germline V gene lookup returns CDR1 SGHVS and CDR2 FQNEAQ. CDR3 region: CASTLRADSTDTQYF. DNA of the CDR3: TGTGCCAGCACCCTGCGGGCAGACAGCACAGATACGCAGTATTTT.

This clone was seen only a few times. The genes are TRBV5-4 and TRBJ2-7; possibly TRBD1 for D (6 bases). The germline gives CDR1 SGHNT, CDR2 YYREEE (reference sequence). There are 13 residues in the CDR3. Trimming left V 3 bases short and J 2 bases short, with 9 bases between. CDR3 sequence reads: CASSSRGAYEQYF. In DNA form, the CDR3 reads TGTGCCAGCAGCTCCAGGGGAGCCTACGAGCAGTACTTC.

The chain has TRBV30 and TRBJ1-4, with D unclear. CDR3 size: 15 residues. Germline CDR1 is GTSNPN and CDR2 is SVGIG (reference sequence). V was cut by 2 bases and J by 3 bases, with 13 bases left in between. The CDR3 sequence: CAWSLQRLANEKLFF. The CDR3 DNA reads TGTGCCTGGAGTCTCCAGCGGCTTGCTAATGAAAAACTGTTTTTT.

The rearrangement links TRBV6-2 or TRBV6-3 to TRBJ1-1, with D possibly TRBD1 on 5 matching bases. Germline lookup yields CDR1 MNHEY and CDR2 SVGEGT. The V end was cut by 2 bases, the J end by 0 bases, with 10 bases between. This CDR3 contains 15 residues. The CDR3 sequence: CASSYGGTMNTEAFF. The CDR3 nucleotides read TGTGCCAGCAGTTACGGGGGGACCATGAACACTGAAGCTTTCTTT.

V usage is TRBV7-9 and J usage is TRBJ2-1; 11 bases are a match to TRBD2. Unmatched junction bases numbered 1, after V lost 1 base and J lost 5 bases. The germline V gene has CDR1 SEHNR and CDR2 FQNEAQ (reference sequence). The CDR3 extends over 15 amino acids. CDR3 protein: CASSLEGLADNEQFF. CDR3 bases: TGTGCCAGCAGCTTAGAGGGACTAGCGGACAATGAGCAGTTCTTC.

This rearrangement joins TRBV2 to TRBJ2-1; no definite D call. The CDR3 spans 13 residues. Germline assignment: CDR1 SNHLY and CDR2 FYNNEI. The V gene lost 6 bases and the J gene lost 6 bases, with 12 bases spanning the gap. The CDR3 nucleotides are TGTGCCAGCAGAGTAAGCCCCCTCAATGAGCAGTTCTTC. Amino acid sequence: CASRVSPLNEQFF.

In DNA form, the CDR3 reads TGTGCCAGCTCCATGGGGCTCACTCAGCCCCAGCATTTT. This encodes CASSMGLTQPQHF. The chain carries TRBV19 and TRBJ1-5; D is possibly TRBD1 (5 bases). Germline CDR1 LNHDA, CDR2 SQIVND (reference sequence). The CDR3 has 13 residues. The germline V and J ends were trimmed by 9 bases and 6 bases, with 15 bases remaining between them.

A single count supports this clone. This chain connects TRBV9 to TRBJ2-7; D is perhaps TRBD2 (6 bases). The V end lost 3 bases, the J end lost 6 bases, and 19 bases lay between the germline ends. Germline lookup yields CDR1 SGDLS and CDR2 YYNGEE. CDR3 length equals 15 residues. The CDR3 coding sequence is TGTGCCAGCAGCGCTACGGGGCGGAGGGTGCTCGAGCAGTACTTC. Its protein product is CASSATGRRVLEQYF.

The chain couples TRBV18 to TRBJ2-7; 13 nucleotides align to TRBD2. The trim removed 5 bases at V and 6 bases at J, leaving 4 bases unmatched. CDR3 size: 14 residues. CDR1 and CDR2 (germline): KGHSH, LQKENI. The DNA of the CDR3 is TGTGCCAGCTCATTGACTAGCGGGAGGCCCGAGCAGTACTTC. Residues: CASSLTSGRPEQYF.

This clone was seen just once. The chain has TRBV28 and TRBJ2-7, with TRBD1 matching over 9 bases. Trimming removed 4 bases from V and 3 bases from J; junction bases left unmatched: 7. Germline V gene data show CDR1 as MDHEN and CDR2 as SYDVKM. There are 15 residues in the CDR3. The DNA of the CDR3 is TGTGCCAGCAGTTCCTCTGGGACAGGGTACTACGAGCAGTACTTC. Amino acid sequence: CASSSSGTGYYEQYF.

The V call is TRBV7-9, the J call TRBJ1-1, with D perhaps TRBD1 (5 bases). The germline gives CDR1 SEHNR, CDR2 FQNEAQ (reference sequence). The CDR3 covers 16 residues. The V end was cut by 6 bases, the J end by 0 bases, with 17 bases between. The CDR3 DNA follows: TGTGCCAGCAGAGGGGTCGCGACAGTGTTGAACACTGAAGCTTTCTTT. Translation: CASRGVATVLNTEAFF.

J is TRBJ2-2 and V is TRBV18; 11 nucleotides match TRBD2. The ends lost 1 base at V and 2 bases at J; junction bases unmatched: 6. The CDR3 consists of 18 residues. The germline gives CDR1 KGHSH, CDR2 LQKENI. Written as DNA, the CDR3 is TGTGCCAGCTCACCACGTACACTAGCGGGGGCTAACACCGGGGAGCTGTTTTTT. It codes for CASSPRTLAGANTGELFF.

The rearrangement links TRBV7-9 to TRBJ1-3; TRBD1 is a possible D gene (5 bases). This CDR3 region has 18 residues. CDR1 and CDR2 (germline): SEHNR, FQNEAQ (reference sequence). Trimming cost V 5 bases and J 2 bases, with 22 bases left between them. The CDR3 loop reads CASSPWGGPGAAGNTIYF. The CDR3, as DNA: TGTGCCAGCAGCCCATGGGGGGGACCGGGCGCGGCTGGAAACACCATATATTTT. The full variable domain, rest sourced from reference TRBV7-9 and TRBJ1-3, is DTGVSQNPRHKITKRGQNVTFRCDPISEHNRLYWYRQTLGQGPEFLTYFQNEAQLEKSRLLSDRFSAERPKGSFSTLEIQRTEQGDSAMYLCASSPWGGPGAAGNTIYFGEGSWLTVV.

The CDR3 region is CASSPSQGYTF. CDR3 DNA: TGTGCCAGCAGCCCATCTCAGGGCTACACCTTC. J is TRBJ1-2 and V is TRBV6-2 or TRBV6-3; D gene uncertain. V gave up 6 bases and J gave up 8 bases, with 10 bases separating them. The CDR3 spans 11 residues. Germline V lookup: CDR1 MNHEY, CDR2 SVGEGT.

The rearrangement joins TRBV11-2 to TRBJ1-3; maybe TRBD1 (5 bases). Looked up from germline, CDR1 is SGHAT and CDR2 is FQNNGV. V lost 5 bases, J lost 2 bases, and 16 bases lay in between. This CDR3 is 16 amino acids long. The CDR3, as DNA: TGTGCCAGCAGCCCCATTGCGGACACGGCTGGAAACACCATATATTTT. This codes for CASSPIADTAGNTIYF.

The V call is TRBV15, the J call TRBJ1-3, with 7 positions matching TRBD1. CDR3 size: 16 residues. With V trimmed by 3 bases and J by 7 bases, 12 bases remained unmatched. Germline values: CDR1 LNHNV, CDR2 YYDKDF (reference sequence). The CDR3 reads CATSSFDREVTNTIYF. The CDR3 nucleotides are TGTGCCACCAGCAGTTTCGACAGGGAGGTAACCAACACCATATATTTT.

The J gene is TRBJ2-3, the V gene TRBV29-1; D is perhaps TRBD2 (8 bases). Trimming pared 7 bases from V and 5 bases from J, leaving 19 bases between. Germline values: CDR1 SQVTM, CDR2 ANQGSEA. CDR3 length: 14 amino acids. The CDR3 here is CSGGGTALLDTQYF. The DNA of the CDR3 is TGCAGCGGCGGGGGGACAGCTCTTTTAGATACGCAGTATTTT.

The gene calls are TRBV5-4 and TRBJ1-2; no definite D call. Trimming left V 2 bases short and J 3 bases short, with 5 bases between. Germline CDR1 SGHNT, CDR2 YYREEE (reference sequence). This CDR3 region has 12 residues. In DNA form, the CDR3 reads TGTGCCAGCAGCTTAACTGACTATGGCTACACCTTC. As protein: CASSLTDYGYTF.

The chain is built from TRBV3-1 (or the pseudogene TRBV3-2) and TRBJ2-7; 11 positions agree with TRBD1. Per germline, CDR1 LGHDT and CDR2 YNNKEL (reference sequence). The ends lost 3 bases at V and 2 bases at J; junction bases unmatched: 6. This CDR3 comprises 16 residues. Written as DNA, the CDR3 is TGTGCCAGCAGCCACATAACGGGACAGGGGGCCTACGAGCAGTACTTC. Its protein product is CASSHITGQGAYEQYF.

The rearrangement joins TRBV11-2 to TRBJ1-6; 7 bases fit TRBD1. CDR1 is SGHAT and CDR2 is FQNNGV in the germline V gene. V was pared by 5 bases and J by 9 bases, with 4 bases of the junction left unmatched. This CDR3 has 13 residues. CDR3 coding DNA: TGTGCCAGCAGCCAAAACAGGGGTTCACCCCTCCACTTT. Translated: CASSQNRGSPLHF.

J is TRBJ2-7 and V is TRBV4-1, with TRBD2 matching over 9 bases. Losses at the gene ends were 0 bases for V and 7 bases for J; bases not matched to a gene: 10. This CDR3 region has 16 residues. Germline V gene lookup returns CDR1 MGHRA and CDR2 YSYEKL. The CDR3, as DNA: TGCGCCAGCAGCCAAGATTCTAGCGGGGCCTTGCGGGAGCAGTACTTC. Amino acids: CASSQDSSGALREQYF.

The genes are TRBV7-2 and TRBJ2-3; 15 bases agree with TRBD2. Germline trimming cut 3 bases from V and 6 bases from J; bases unmatched to any gene: 1. The CDR3 covers 15 residues. The germline V gene encodes CDR1 SGHTA and CDR2 FQGNSA. The CDR3 region is CASSFGTSGRDTQYF. DNA for the CDR3: TGTGCCAGCAGCTTTGGGACTAGCGGGAGGGATACGCAGTATTTT.

The chain has TRBV10-2 and TRBJ1-2; D is undetermined. CDR1 and CDR2 (germline): WSHSY, SAAADI. The CDR3 covers 13 residues. Trimming pared 5 bases from V and 3 bases from J, leaving 10 bases between. Here the CDR3 reads CASSSGYDYGYTF. The CDR3, as DNA: TGCGCCAGCAGTAGCGGGTATGACTATGGCTACACCTTC.

J is TRBJ1-1 and V is TRBV24-1, with 9 bases fitting TRBD1. This CDR3 has 17 residues. CDR1 and CDR2 from the germline V gene are KGHDR and SFDVKD. After removal of 5 bases from V and 1 base from J, the junction contained 10 bases not matched to a gene. CDR3 nucleotide sequence: TGTGCCACCAGTGCACCGGGACAGGGTACCGGGAACACTGAAGCTTTCTTT. It codes for CATSAPGQGTGNTEAFF.

The V and J genes are TRBV7-2 and TRBJ1-1; 8 nucleotides line up with TRBD1. V lost 5 bases, J lost 4 bases, and 3 bases stayed unmatched. The CDR3 totals 13 residues. Germline lookup yields CDR1 SGHTA and CDR2 FQGNSA. The CDR3 spells CASSRQGRTEAFF. CDR3 in DNA: TGTGCCAGCAGCAGACAGGGGCGCACTGAAGCTTTCTTT.